The clone carrying this T cell receptor beta chain was detected ten times or more. Its antigen is not known. Germline-derived CDR1 and CDR2 are KGHSH and LQKENI. This CDR3 has 15 residues. The J segment lost 5 bases and the V segment lost 2 bases, leaving 2 bases of the junction unmatched. One entry per CDR3 protein results from TCRdb running MiXCR on the RACE reads. This table holds about 90,000 distinct CDR3 sequences, roughly 10% found once. The sample is drawn from a study of human T cells and chemical hapten exposure. Study overall: Small discrepancies in pooled library volume mainly accounted for the varying TCR yields per sample.

Documented time point: patch test 3, about 24 weeks after DPC sensitization. Stated treatment: therapeutic diphenylcyclopropenone sensitization with weekly scalp DPC. Participating donors were patients with alopecia, aged 18 to 70 years, considered appropriate candidates for DPC. The study, taken as a whole, reports: Donors in the study had alopecia, meaning their immune response may differ from healthy people's. Positive correlation was observed between PT1 expanded TCR counts and patch test score.

The receptor was isolated from a woman in her twenties or thirties with alopecia areata. Some clones in this sample may be carry-over from other donors' samples. The chain employs TRBV18 and TRBJ2-3; 12 bases align to TRBD1. The sequences come from whole blood, collected in connection with sensitization to the hapten diphenylcyclopropenone (DPC). The CDR3, as DNA: TGTGCCAGCTCACCAGGGACAGGGGGCAGAGATACGCAGTATTTT. Its protein is CASSPGTGGRDTQYF.